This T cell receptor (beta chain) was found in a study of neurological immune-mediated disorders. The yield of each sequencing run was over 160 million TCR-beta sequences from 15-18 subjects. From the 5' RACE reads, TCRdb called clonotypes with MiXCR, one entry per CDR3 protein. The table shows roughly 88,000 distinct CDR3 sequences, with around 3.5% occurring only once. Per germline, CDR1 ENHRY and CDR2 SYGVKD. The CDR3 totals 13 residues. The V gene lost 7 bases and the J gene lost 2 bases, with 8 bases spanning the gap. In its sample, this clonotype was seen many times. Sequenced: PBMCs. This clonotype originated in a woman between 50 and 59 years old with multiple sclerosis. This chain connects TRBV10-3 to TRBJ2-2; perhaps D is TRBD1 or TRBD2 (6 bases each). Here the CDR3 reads CAIKGGNTGELFF. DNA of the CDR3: TGTGCCATCAAGGGGGGTAACACCGGGGAGCTGTTTTTT.